This TCR beta chain came from a study of human T cells and chemical hapten exposure. Study conclusions and caveats: TCRs at a frequency above 1 in 1000 stayed unchanged with DPC sensitization.

From the RACE reads, TCRdb called clonotypes with MiXCR, one entry per CDR3 protein. Seen here are roughly 130,000 distinct CDR3 sequences, approximately 10% observed once, and the top ten hold around 2%. There are a few counts of this clonotype. Its antigen remains unknown. Described time point: healthy volunteer bleed at 2 weeks. Unfractionated whole blood served as the source for total RNA extraction. The CDR3 is 15 residues long. CDR1 and CDR2 from the germline V gene are SGHDT and YYEEEE. V was shortened by 1 base and J by 4 bases, with 11 bases between the two germline ends. This sequence originates from a male donor in good health. Some clones in this sample may be carry-over from other donors' samples. This chain links TRBV5-6 with TRBJ2-2; D uncertain. The material sequenced was whole blood. The CDR3 DNA reads as TGTGCCAGCAGCTTGAGGGTGGTGGCCACCGGGGAGCTGTTTTTT. Translated: CASSLRVVATGELFF.